This T cell receptor beta chain was observed in a study of PD-L1 blockade in urothelial cancer. Study in general: Patients took up atezolizumab in the mid-2010s at 1,200 mg intravenously every 3 weeks. Blood was analyzed 3 weeks (second dose) and 6 weeks after treatment start.

Germline trimming cut 3 bases from V and 1 base from J; bases unmatched to any gene: 5. CDR3 length: 15 residues. Per the germline V gene, CDR1 is KGHSH and CDR2 is LQKENI. Clones were sequenced by immunoSEQ multiplex PCR, and TCRdb holds only the in-frame ones, with some missing. The profile shows tens of thousands of clones, around 83% of them singletons. The time point denotes: pretreatment peripheral blood. J is TRBJ1-1 and V is TRBV18; 7 bases map to TRBD1. The sequence derives from a woman between 70 and 85 years old with urothelial cancer. The input for sequencing was PBMCs, taken around atezolizumab (anti-PD-L1) treatment. The CDR3 is CASSPDRARNTEAFF. In DNA form, the CDR3 reads TGTGCCAGCTCACCTGACAGGGCAAGGAACACTGAAGCTTTCTTT.